The entry below gives a single T cell receptor (beta chain) sequence along with its context. No cognate antigen has been identified for it. Per-base quality was not reported, and no clone a single base away is much larger than it. The sample originates from a study of OX40 agonist ivuxolimab in advanced cancers. Study-level background: Ivuxolimab was an agonistic, fully human IgG2 monoclonal antibody directed against OX40 (CD134), a costimulatory receptor. Intravenous ivuxolimab was administered to patients every 2 weeks at six dose levels: 0.01, 0.1, 0.3, 1.5, 3 and 10 mg/kg. Among the 52 dose-escalation patients, 19 had hepatocellular carcinoma, about 15 melanoma, 9 renal cell carcinoma and 9 head and neck cancer. A male proportion of roughly 80% and a mean age of about 60 years, ranging from roughly 20 to 80, were recorded for the dose-escalation cohort. Patients were allowed to have had prior anti-PD-1, anti-PD-L1 or anti-CTLA-4 therapy, and more than 35% of the dose-escalation patients had been treated with checkpoint inhibitors. Three dose-escalation patients achieved partial responses, one with hepatocellular carcinoma and two with cutaneous melanoma. Peripheral TCRbeta sequencing was intended to test whether TCR sequence diversity was altered and clonal T-cell expansion was caused by ivuxolimab. The paper describes the monotherapy dose-escalation part (N ≈ 52 patients) of the phase I trial of ivuxolimab. The study at large found these results: In the 0.1-3.0 mg/kg groups, partial responders were among the patients with the lowest normalized peripheral clonal expansion, particularly in CD8+ T cells. The antigen specificity of the clonally expanded peripheral T cells was not determined. At doses from 0.1 to 3.0 mg/kg, clonal expansion was seen in both CD4+ and CD8+ blood T cells between baseline and week 6. After ivuxolimab, CD8+ T cells had more expanded clones than CD4+ T cells on average. Low levels of normalized T-cell clonal expansion were also seen in some nonresponding patients.

Genomic DNA was isolated from the sorted cells so that the TCRbeta CDR3 region could be sequenced. TCRbeta CDR3 regions were sequenced using the immunoSEQ Assay. TCRdb stores this immuneACCESS table with in-frame sequences only. Part of the clones is absent; in the studies checked, under half of the shortfall reflects unresolved V genes, and no reason is known for the rest. Across this sample there are some 80,000 clones, with 92% seen only once. Jointly, the top ten make up about 8% of the sample. Via the germline V gene (reference sequence), CDR1 is SEHNR and CDR2 FQNEAQ. Reading from cysteine to phenylalanine, the CDR3 counts 15 amino acids. The DNA shown is the 45-base CDR3, in frame from base 1. Compared with germline, V lacks 6 bases and J lacks 6 bases; bases without a gene match: 9. The trial excluded patients who had a history of autoimmune disease or were on systemic immunosuppression. In every dose cohort, peripheral blood was drawn for TCR sequencing at baseline, cycle 4 day 1, and cycle 7 day 1. The samples were drawn from a first-in-human, open-label, multicenter phase I dose-escalation trial of ivuxolimab. The trial enrolled adults with locally advanced or metastatic head and neck squamous cell, hepatocellular, melanoma or renal cell carcinoma. Before TCR sequencing, CD4+ T cells and CD8+ T cells from peripheral blood were sorted into separate populations.

The chain is encoded by TRBV7-9 joined to TRBJ1-4; 8 nucleotides in the junction match TRBD1. The sequence was obtained from an adult with an advanced solid tumor such as melanoma, head and neck, liver or kidney cancer. Source: CD4+ or CD8+ T cells sorted from blood, taken in a trial of the OX40 agonist ivuxolimab. The DNA reads TGTGCCAGCAGTTCAAACACAGGGGGGGATGAAAAACTGTTTTTT. It translates as CASSSNTGGDEKLFF.